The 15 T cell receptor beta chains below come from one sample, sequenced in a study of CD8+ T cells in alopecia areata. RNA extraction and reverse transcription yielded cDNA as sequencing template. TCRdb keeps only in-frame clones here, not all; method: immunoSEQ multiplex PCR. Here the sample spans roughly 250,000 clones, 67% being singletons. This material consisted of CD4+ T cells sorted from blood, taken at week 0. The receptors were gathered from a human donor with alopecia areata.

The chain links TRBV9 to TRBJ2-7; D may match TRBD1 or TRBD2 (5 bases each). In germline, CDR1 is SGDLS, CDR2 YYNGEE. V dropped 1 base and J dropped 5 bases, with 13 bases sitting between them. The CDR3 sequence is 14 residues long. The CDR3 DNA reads TGTGCCAGCAGCGTACGGGGCCTCGACCACGAGCAGTACTTC. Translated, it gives CASSVRGLDHEQYF.

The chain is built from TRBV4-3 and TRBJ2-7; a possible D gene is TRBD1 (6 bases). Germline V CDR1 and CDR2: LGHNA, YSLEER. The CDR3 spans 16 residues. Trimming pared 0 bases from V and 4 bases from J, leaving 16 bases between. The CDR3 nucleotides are TGCGCCAGCAGCCAAGAAATGACAGGAGCAAGATACGAGCAGTACTTC. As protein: CASSQEMTGARYEQYF.

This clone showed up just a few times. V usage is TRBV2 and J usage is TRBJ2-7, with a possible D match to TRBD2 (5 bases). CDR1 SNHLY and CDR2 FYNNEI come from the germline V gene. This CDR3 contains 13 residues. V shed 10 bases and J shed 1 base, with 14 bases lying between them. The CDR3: CATDVSGSYEQYF. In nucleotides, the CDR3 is TGTGCCACCGACGTGAGCGGATCCTACGAGCAGTACTTC.

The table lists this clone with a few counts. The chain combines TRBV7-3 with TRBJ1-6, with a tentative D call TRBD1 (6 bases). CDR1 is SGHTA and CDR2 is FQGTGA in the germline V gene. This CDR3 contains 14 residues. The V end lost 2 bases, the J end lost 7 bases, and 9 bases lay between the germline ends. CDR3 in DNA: TGTGCCAGCAGCTTACGTGGACAGAATTCACCCCTCCACTTT. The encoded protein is CASSLRGQNSPLHF.

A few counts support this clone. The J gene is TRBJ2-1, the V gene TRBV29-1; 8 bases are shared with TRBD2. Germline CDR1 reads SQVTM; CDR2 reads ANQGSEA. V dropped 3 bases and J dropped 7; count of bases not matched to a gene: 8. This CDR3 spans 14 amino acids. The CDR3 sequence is CSVDQGTRPNEQFF. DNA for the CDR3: TGCAGCGTTGATCAGGGGACTAGGCCTAATGAGCAGTTCTTC.

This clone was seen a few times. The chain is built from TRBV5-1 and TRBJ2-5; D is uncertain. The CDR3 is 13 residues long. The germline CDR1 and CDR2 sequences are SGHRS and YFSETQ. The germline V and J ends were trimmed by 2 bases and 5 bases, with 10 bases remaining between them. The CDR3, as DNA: TGCGCCAGCAGCTTTTTCGGCGGCGAGACCCAGTACTTC. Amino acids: CASSFFGGETQYF.

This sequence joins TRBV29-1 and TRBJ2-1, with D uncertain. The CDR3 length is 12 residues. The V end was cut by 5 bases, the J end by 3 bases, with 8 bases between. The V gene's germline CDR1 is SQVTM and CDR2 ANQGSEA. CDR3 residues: CSVRRRYNEQFF. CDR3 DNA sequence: TGCAGCGTTCGGCGGCGCTACAATGAGCAGTTCTTC.

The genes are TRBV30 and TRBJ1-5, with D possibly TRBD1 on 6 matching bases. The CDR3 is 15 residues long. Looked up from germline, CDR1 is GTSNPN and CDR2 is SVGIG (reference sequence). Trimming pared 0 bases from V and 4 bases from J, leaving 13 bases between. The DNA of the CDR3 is TGTGCCTGGAGTGTCGGTGACAGGTGGAATCAGCCCCAGCATTTT. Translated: CAWSVGDRWNQPQHF.

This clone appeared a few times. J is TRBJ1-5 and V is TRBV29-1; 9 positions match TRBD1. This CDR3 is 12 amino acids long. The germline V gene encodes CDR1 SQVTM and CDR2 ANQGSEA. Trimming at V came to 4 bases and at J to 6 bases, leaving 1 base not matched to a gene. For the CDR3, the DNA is TGCAGCGTTGCGACAGGGGGTCAGCCCCAGCATTTT. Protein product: CSVATGGQPQHF.

The CDR3 DNA reads as TGCGCCAGCAGCTTGGCCACATGGAGTCAGGGCTACACCTTC. Translation gives CASSLATWSQGYTF. V usage is TRBV5-1 and J usage is TRBJ1-2; D gene ambiguous. With 0 bases removed from V and 8 bases from J, the gap between germline ends came to 14 bases. CDR1 is SGHRS and CDR2 is YFSETQ in the germline V gene. This CDR3 contains 14 residues.

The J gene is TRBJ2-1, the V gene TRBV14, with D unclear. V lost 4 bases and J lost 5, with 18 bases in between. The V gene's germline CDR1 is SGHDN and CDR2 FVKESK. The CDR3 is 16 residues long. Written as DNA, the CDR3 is TGTGCCAGCAGCCGCAAAGGGAACGTTCGGGACAATGAGCAGTTCTTC. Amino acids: CASSRKGNVRDNEQFF. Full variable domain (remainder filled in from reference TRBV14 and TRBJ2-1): EAGVTQFPSHSVIEKGQTVTLRCDPISGHDNLYWYRRVMGKEIKFLLHFVKESKQDESGMPNNRFLAERTGGTYSTLKVQPAELEDSGVYFCASSRKGNVRDNEQFFGPGTRLTVL.

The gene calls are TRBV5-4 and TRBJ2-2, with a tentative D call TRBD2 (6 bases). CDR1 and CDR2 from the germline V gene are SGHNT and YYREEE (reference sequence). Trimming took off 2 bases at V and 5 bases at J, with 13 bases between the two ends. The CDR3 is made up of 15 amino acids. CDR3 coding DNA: TGTGCCAGCAGCTTACGCGGGGCGGGAACCGGGGAGCTGTTTTTT. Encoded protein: CASSLRGAGTGELFF.

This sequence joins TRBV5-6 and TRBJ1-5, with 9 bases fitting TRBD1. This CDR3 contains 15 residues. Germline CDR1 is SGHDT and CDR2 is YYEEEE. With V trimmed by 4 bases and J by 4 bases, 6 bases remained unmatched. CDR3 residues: CASSDSGTGNQPQHF. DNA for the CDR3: TGTGCCAGCAGCGATTCCGGGACAGGGAATCAGCCCCAGCATTTT.

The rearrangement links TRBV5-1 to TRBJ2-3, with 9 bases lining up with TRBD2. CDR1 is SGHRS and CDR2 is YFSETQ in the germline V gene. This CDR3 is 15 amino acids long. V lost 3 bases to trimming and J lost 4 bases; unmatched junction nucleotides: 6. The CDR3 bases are TGCGCCAGCAGCTGGGGACTAGCTGGCCCAGATACGCAGTATTTT. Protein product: CASSWGLAGPDTQYF.

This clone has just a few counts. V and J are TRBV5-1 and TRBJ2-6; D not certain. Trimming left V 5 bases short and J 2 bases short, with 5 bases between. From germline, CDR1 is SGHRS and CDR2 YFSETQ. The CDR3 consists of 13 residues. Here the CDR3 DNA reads TGCGCCAGCAGGGATCCTGGGGCCAACGTCCTGACTTTC. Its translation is CASRDPGANVLTF.